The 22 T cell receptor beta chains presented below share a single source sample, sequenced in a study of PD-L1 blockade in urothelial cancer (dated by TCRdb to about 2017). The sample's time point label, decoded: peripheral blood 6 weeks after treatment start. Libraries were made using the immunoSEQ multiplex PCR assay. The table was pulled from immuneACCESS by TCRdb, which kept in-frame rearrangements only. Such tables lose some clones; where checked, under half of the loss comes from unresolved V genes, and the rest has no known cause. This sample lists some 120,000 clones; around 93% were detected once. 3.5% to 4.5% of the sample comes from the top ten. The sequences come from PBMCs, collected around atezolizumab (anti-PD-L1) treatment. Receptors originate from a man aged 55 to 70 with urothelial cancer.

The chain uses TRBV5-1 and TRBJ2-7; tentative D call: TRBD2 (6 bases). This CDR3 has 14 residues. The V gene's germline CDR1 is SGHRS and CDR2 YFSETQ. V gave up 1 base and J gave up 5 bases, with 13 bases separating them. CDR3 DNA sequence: TGCGCCAGCAGCTTGTCTCGGGGGTTAAACGAGCAGTACTTC. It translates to CASSLSRGLNEQYF.

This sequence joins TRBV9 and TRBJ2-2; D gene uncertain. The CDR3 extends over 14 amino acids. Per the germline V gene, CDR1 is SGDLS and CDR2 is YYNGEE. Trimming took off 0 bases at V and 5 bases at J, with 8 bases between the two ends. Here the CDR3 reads CASSVDQVTGELFF. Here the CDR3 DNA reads TGTGCCAGCAGCGTAGATCAGGTAACCGGGGAGCTGTTTTTT. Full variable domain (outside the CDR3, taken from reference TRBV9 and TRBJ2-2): DSGVTQTPKHLITATGQRVTLRCSPRSGDLSVYWYQQSLDQGLQFLIQYYNGEERAKGNILERFSAQQFPDLHSELNLSSLELGDSALYFCASSVDQVTGELFFGEGSRLTVL.

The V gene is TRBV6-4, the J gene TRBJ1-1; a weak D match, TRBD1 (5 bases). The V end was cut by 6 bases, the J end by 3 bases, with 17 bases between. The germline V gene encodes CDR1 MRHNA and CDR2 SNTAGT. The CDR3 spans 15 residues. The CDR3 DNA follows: TGTGCCAGCAGACGAGTGGCCGGGGGACACACTGAAGCTTTCTTT. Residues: CASRRVAGGHTEAFF.

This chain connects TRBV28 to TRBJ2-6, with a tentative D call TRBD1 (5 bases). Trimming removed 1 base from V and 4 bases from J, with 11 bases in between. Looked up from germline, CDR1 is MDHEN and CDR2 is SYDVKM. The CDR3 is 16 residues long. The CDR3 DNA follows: TGTGCCAGCAGTTTATATTACAGGCCCGGGGCCAACGTCCTGACTTTC. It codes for CASSLYYRPGANVLTF.

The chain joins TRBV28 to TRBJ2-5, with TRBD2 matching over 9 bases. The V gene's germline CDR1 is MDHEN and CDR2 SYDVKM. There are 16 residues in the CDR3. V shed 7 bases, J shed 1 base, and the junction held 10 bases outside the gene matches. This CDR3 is CASTIGGTSPQETQYF. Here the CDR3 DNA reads TGTGCCAGCACCATCGGAGGGACTAGCCCCCAAGAGACCCAGTACTTC.

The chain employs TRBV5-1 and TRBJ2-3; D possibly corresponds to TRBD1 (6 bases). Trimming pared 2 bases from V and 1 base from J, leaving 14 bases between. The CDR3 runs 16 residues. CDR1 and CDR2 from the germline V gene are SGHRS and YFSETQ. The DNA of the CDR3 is TGCGCCAGCAGCTTAACAGGGAGACCTGGCACAGATACGCAGTATTTT. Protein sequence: CASSLTGRPGTDTQYF.

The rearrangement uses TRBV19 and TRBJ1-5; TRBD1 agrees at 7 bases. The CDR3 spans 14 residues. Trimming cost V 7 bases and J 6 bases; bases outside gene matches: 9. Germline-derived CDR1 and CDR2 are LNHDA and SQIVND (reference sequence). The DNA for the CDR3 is TGTGCCAGTACCCAGGAGGGGGCTGGTCAGCCCCAGCATTTT. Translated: CASTQEGAGQPQHF.

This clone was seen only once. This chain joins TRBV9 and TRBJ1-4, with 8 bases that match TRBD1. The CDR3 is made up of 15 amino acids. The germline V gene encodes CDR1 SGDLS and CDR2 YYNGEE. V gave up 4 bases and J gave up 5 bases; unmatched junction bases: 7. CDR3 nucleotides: TGTGCCAGCAGCCCGGACAGGGATTGGAATGAAAAACTGTTTTTT. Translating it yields CASSPDRDWNEKLFF. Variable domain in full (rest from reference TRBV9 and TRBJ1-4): DSGVTQTPKHLITATGQRVTLRCSPRSGDLSVYWYQQSLDQGLQFLIQYYNGEERAKGNILERFSAQQFPDLHSELNLSSLELGDSALYFCASSPDRDWNEKLFFGSGTQLSVL.

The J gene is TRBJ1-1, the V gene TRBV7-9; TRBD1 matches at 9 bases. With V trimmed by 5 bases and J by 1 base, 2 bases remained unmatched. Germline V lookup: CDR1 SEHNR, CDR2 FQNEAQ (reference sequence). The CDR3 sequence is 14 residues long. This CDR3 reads CASSQGQGNTEAFF. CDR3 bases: TGTGCCAGCAGCCAGGGACAGGGGAACACTGAAGCTTTCTTT.

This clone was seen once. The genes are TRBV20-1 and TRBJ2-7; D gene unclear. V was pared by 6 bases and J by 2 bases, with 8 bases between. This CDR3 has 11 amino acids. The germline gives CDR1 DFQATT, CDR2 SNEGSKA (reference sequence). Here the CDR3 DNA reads TGCAGTGCCTCAGATACCTACGAGCAGTACTTC. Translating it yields CSASDTYEQYF.

This CDR3 is CASSQPGAETQYF. As DNA, the CDR3 is TGTGCCAGCAGCCAACCCGGAGCAGAGACCCAGTACTTC. The chain uses TRBV4-2 and TRBJ2-5, with D uncertain. From germline, CDR1 is LGHNA and CDR2 YNFKEQ. The CDR3 is made up of 13 amino acids. Between the trimmed V and J ends, which lost 2 bases and 4 bases, there was a span of 8 bases.

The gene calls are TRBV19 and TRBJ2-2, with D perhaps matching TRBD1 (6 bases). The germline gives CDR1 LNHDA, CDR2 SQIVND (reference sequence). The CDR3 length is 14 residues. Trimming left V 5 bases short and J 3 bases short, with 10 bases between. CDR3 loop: CASSQGGYTGELFF. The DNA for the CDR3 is TGTGCCAGTAGTCAAGGGGGTTACACCGGGGAGCTGTTTTTT.

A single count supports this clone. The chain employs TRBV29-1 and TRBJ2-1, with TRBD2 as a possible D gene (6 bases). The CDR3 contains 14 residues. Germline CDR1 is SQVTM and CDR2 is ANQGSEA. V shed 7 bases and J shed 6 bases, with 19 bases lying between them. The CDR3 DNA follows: TGCAGCGGGACCGGGACTGGTTTAGTCAATGAGCAGTTCTTC. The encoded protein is CSGTGTGLVNEQFF.

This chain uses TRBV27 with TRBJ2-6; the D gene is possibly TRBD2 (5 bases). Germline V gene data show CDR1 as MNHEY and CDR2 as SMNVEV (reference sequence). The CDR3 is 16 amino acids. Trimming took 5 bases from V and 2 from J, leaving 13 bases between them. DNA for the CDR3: TGTGCCAGCAGTCCACTTCGGGGAACTGGGGCCAACGTCCTGACTTTC. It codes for CASSPLRGTGANVLTF.

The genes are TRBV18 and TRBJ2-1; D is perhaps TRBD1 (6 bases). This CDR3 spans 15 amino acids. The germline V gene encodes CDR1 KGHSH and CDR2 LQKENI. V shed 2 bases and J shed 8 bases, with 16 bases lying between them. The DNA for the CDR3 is TGTGCCAGCTCACCAAGTAAGGGGGATAGGGATGAGCAGTTCTTC. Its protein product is CASSPSKGDRDEQFF.

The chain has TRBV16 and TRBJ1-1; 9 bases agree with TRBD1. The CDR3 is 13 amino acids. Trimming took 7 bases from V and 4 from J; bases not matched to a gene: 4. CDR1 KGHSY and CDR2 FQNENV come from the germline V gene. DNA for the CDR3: TGTGCCAGCAAGGGACAGGGAGGCACTGAAGCTTTCTTT. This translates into CASKGQGGTEAFF.

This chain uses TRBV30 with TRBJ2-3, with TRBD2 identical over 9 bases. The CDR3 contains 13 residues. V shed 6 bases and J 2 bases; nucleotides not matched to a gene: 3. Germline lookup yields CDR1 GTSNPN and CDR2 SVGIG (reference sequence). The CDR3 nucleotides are TGTGCCTGTCAGCGGGGGGCCACAGATACGCAGTATTTT. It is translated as CACQRGATDTQYF.

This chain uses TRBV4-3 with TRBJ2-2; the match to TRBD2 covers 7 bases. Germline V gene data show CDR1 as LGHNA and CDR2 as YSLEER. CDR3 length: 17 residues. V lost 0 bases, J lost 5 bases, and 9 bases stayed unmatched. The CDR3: CASSQEEGGGWTGELFF. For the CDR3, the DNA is TGCGCCAGCAGCCAAGAGGAGGGCGGGGGATGGACCGGGGAGCTGTTTTTT.

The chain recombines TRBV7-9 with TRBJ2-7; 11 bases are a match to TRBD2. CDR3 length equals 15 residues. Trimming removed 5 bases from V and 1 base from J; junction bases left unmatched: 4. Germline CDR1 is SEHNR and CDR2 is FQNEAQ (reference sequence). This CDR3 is CASSPGTSGSYEQYF. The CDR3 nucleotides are TGTGCCAGCAGCCCCGGGACTAGCGGTTCCTACGAGCAGTACTTC.

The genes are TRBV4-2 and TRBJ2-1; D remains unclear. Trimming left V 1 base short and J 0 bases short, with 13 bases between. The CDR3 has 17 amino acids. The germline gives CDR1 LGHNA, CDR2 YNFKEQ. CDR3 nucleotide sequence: TGTGCCAGCAGCCAAGGTTCGACTGGTAGCTCCTACAATGAGCAGTTCTTC. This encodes CASSQGSTGSSYNEQFF.

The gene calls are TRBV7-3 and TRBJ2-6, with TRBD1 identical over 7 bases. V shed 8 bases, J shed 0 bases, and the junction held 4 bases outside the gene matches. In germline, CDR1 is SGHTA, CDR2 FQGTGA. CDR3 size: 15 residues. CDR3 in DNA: TGTGCCAGCGAGGGGACAGACTCTGGGGCCAACGTCCTGACTTTC. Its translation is CASEGTDSGANVLTF.

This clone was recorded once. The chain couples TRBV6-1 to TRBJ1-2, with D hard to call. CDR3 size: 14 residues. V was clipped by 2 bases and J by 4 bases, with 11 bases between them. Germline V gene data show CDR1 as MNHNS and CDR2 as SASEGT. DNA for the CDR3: TGTGCCAGCAGTGAAAGGGAGGGTCCCTATGGCTACACCTTC. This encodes CASSEREGPYGYTF.